A single TCR beta chain is shown here with its context. Its target is unknown. The CDR3 extends over 15 amino acids. Trimming removed 4 bases from V and 5 bases from J; junction bases left unmatched: 8. Germline V lookup: CDR1 LGHNA, CDR2 YSLEER. This sample was included in a study of T cells after yellow fever vaccination. Points from the study as a whole: Repertoires obtained by FACS sorting could include abundant clonotypes that entered as contaminants from the bulk population.

Generation of TCR cDNA used 5'RACE template switching (which added a universal primer site and UMIs). MiXCR, run by TCRdb on the 5' RACE reads, gives a single entry per CDR3 protein. The profile shows 150,000 to 200,000 distinct CDR3 sequences, about 6% of them singletons. J is TRBJ1-3 and V is TRBV4-3; 7 bases fit TRBD1. The material sequenced was CD4+ T cells sorted from PBMCs, taken on the day of the first yellow fever vaccination. The source of this sequence is a man aged 18 to 30 who received the YFV17D yellow fever vaccine. CDR3 in amino acids: CASSPGQDFRNTIYF. CDR3 DNA sequence: TGCGCCAGCAGCCCCGGACAGGATTTCAGAAACACCATATATTTT.